Sequencing of this T cell receptor beta chain was carried out in a study of T cells in Graves' hyperthyroidism and ophthalmopathy. Turning to the study itself: At the time of initial diagnosis and before any treatment, peripheral blood was collected.

RNA transcripts yielded amplified TCR beta CDR3 regions. HTBI primers were used for first-round RT-PCR of the TCR CDR3. A single record per CDR3 protein comes from TCRdb applying MiXCR to the multiplex PCR reads. Here the sample spans approximately 620,000 distinct CDR3 sequences, more than 15% being singletons. CDR1 and CDR2 from the germline V gene are DFQATT and SNEGSKA (reference sequence). V was trimmed by 1 base and J by 5 bases, leaving 3 bases between them. The CDR3 has 10 amino acids. Ten or more counts support this clonotype. Patients were excluded because of uncontrolled infection, other autoimmune disease, pregnancy or lactation.

Specimen: blood. The TCR sequence derives from a woman between 35 and 50 years old with Graves' ophthalmopathy. The chain employs TRBV20-1 and TRBJ2-7; D is unclear. Written as DNA, the CDR3 is TGCAGTGCTAGAGCAGACGAGCAGTACTTC. Amino acid sequence: CSARADEQYF.